The source of this TCR beta chain is a study of T cell repertoires and HLA-DP antigens. Looking at the study overall: One stimulator alloantigen differed from self by one groove amino acid; the other by ten. Overall study results and limits: Naive and memory CD4+ cells were analysed together, not apart. Average cumulative frequency of previously undetected clones was 36.3% against one allele and about 52% against the other.

This clone is large. Germline CDR1 reads SGHNT; CDR2 reads YENEEA. The CDR3 contains 13 residues. Trimming took 1 base from V and 5 from J, leaving 8 bases between them. After more than twelve days' expansion, CD4+ cells were restimulated around 25 h with HeLa expressing allogeneic DPB1. Stimulation used HeLa cells expressing transduced HLA-DPA1/DPB1, HLA-DM, invariant chain and CD80. Irradiated (100 Gy) HeLa cells stimulated CD4+ cells at 3:1 with around 48 U/mL IL-2. Here immunoSEQ multiplex PCR was the method, and the copy in TCRdb shows in-frame clones only, minus some. The data contain thousands of clones, 70% to 75% of them seen just once; the ten biggest clones take up under 60%.

The receptor was derived from a man aged 60 to 69 in good health and CMV-seronegative. Source material: CD137- CD4+ T cells from cultured PBMCs. This sequence joins TRBV11-3 and TRBJ2-5; no reliable D call. In DNA form, the CDR3 reads TGTGCCAGCAGCTTAGTTCGGCAGGAGACCCAGTACTTC. Its translation: CASSLVRQETQYF.